This T cell receptor (beta chain) was observed in a study of blood T cell repertoires in COVID-19. Study as a whole: The United States, Italy and Spain supplied acute and convalescent COVID-19 samples. T cells, B-cell-depleted T cells, or PBMCs provided the cDNA or gDNA that served as material.

This CDR3 spans 17 amino acids. CDR1 is KGHSH and CDR2 is LQKENI in the germline V gene. Trimming left V 1 base short and J 0 bases short, with 15 bases between. Methods used by the authors: Counts of nucleated cells, estimated from reference gene primer amplification, were obtained. Produced via immunoSEQ multiplex PCR; TCRdb's table is partial and in-frame only. Clone size and the V and J calls come from that table; the DNA yielded D and trimming. This table holds some 150,000 clones, 85% to 90% found once. The TCR sequence derives from a woman between 40 and 55 years old with acute or convalescent COVID-19. The rearrangement uses TRBV18 and TRBJ1-1, with D possibly being TRBD1 (6 bases). Material: peripheral blood. CDR3 amino acids: CASSPLSRDRMNTEAFF. The CDR3 DNA follows: TGTGCCAGCTCACCACTATCACGCGACAGGATGAACACTGAAGCTTTCTTT.